This T cell receptor beta chain was captured by sequencing in a study of cytomegalovirus exposure and HLA in healthy donors listed by TCRdb under 2017. About the investigation overall: An earlier analysis of roughly 610 of the donors reported 276 Gb of sequence data and 95 million to 140 million unique TCR beta sequences obtained from about 200 million T cells. An earlier analysis of around 580 of the donors used high-throughput TCR beta sequencing to judge whether each TCR beta V gene segment behaved as functional or pseudogenic. All discovery cohort repertoires had been generated on a single sequencing platform. The T cell repertoires of 550 to 850 subjects were profiled by immunosequencing and related to cytomegalovirus serostatus. Among the roughly 400 genotyped donors, around 81% belonged to the genetic ancestry cluster associated with self-reported Caucasian donors. The number of typed donors differed by locus: about 629-640 for A, B, C, DRB1 and DQB1; approximately 520 for DQA1; approximately 600 for DPA1; and about 450 for DPB1. Because of strong linkage in the cohort, roughly five DR-DQ haplotypes were treated as single units for association and clustering. To study patterns of TCR occurrence, a later analysis re-analyzed previously published TCR beta repertoires from 500 to 850 donors and added high-resolution HLA genotyping. A later genetic analysis used genome-wide SNP genotypes for about 60% of the roughly 700 donors, treating that subset as a discovery cohort. An early release that covered about 600 HLA-typed donors contained approximately 300 gigabases of sequencing data and around 85 million unique TCR sequences. Among about 360 genotyped donors of the cohort, an average of about 240,000 unique TCR beta nucleotide sequences were sequenced per donor, roughly a sixth of them non-productive. In the later analysis, no new phenotypic data were used to find candidate immune exposures; instead, reliance was placed on TCR beta sequences and their occurrence across donors. To predict cytomegalovirus infection status, the study brought together high-throughput TCR immunosequencing, statistical association of individual TCRs with disease status, and machine learning. The study aimed to test whether cataloging public T cell receptors could reveal signatures of past pathogen exposure. Class I and class II HLA loci were covered by the typing at four-digit resolution. Along with the approximately 650-subject first cohort, a separate validation cohort of over a hundred different subjects was used. Alongside the repertoire data, information on donor age, sex, ethnicity and CMV serostatus was compiled.

Results and caveats for the whole study, not just this receptor: The study listed 164 TCR beta chains as associated with cytomegalovirus. A further reported finding was that TCR beta sequences accurately predicted the HLA-A and HLA-B alleles for most subjects in the first cohort. The classifier was reported to diagnose cytomegalovirus status with high specificity and sensitivity in both the original cohort and the validation cohort. CMV serostatus was the only immune exposure information available for the cohort. The 87-base-pair reads could not distinguish some IMGT-functional V segments, including TRBV6-2 and TRBV6-3, so those segments were excluded. In a later analysis, around 17,000 TCR beta sequences were associated with specific HLA alleles at a false discovery rate of 0.05. An association between a missense DCLRE1C variant and V-gene and J-gene trimming of TCR beta chains was found in a later genetic analysis and replicated in an independent cohort. According to a later analysis, most CMV-associated TCR beta chains appeared to be HLA-restricted, and the HLA associations seemed to be driven largely by CMV exposure. Correlated functional status among segregating V segments might be attributable to linkage disequilibrium, but an unknown experimental factor could not be ruled out. When HLA alleles, especially DR and DQ, strongly co-occurred, TCR associations were difficult to assign to individual alleles. Because some donors lacked HLA typing at each locus, the association tests relied only on the typed subset. Most TCR sequences were seen in very few donors, while some public TCRs were found in many individuals. A later genetic analysis reported fewer N-insertions in productive TCRs among donors in an Asian-associated ancestry cluster than the roughly 700-donor mean. Roughly uniform sequencing depth across donors was assumed in presence/absence analyses, although this assumption may not hold. A cluster of highly shared sequence variants was judged likely to represent a technical artifact of the sequencing pipeline. In a later analysis, the rate of TCR association differed among HLA loci, with DRB1 alleles having the most associated TCRs and HLA-C alleles having the fewest. In an earlier analysis of over 550 of the donors, most TCR beta V segments were observed in productive rearrangements about 90% or about 30% of the time, broadly matching IMGT annotations. The authors suggested that the approach could potentially be extended to other disease states and immunological phenotypes. Several of the top co-occurrence clusters appeared to be linked to parvovirus B19, influenza, CMV and Epstein-Barr virus, according to a later analysis. Fewer than 20 rarely observed V segments, including chromosome 9 orphons, were excluded from the earlier analysis of some 590 of the donors because counts were too low. Three of the identified cytomegalovirus-associated TCR beta chains were confirmed in vitro to be specific for cytomegalovirus antigens. In a later analysis, HLA-associated TCR beta chains were found to be more clonally expanded and to have lower generation probabilities than equally common non-associated chains. The cohort was sequenced for TCR beta chains only, and without alpha or paired-chain data the features that could be detected were limited.

To prepare the library, the immunoSEQ multiplex PCR assay was applied. For the multiplex PCR, a mixture combining 60 forward primers for TCR Vbeta segments and 13 reverse primers for TCR Jbeta segments was used. The CDR3 region of rearranged TCR beta genes was amplified from genomic DNA by a multiplex PCR assay. Amplified TCR beta libraries were sequenced as 87-base-pair reads on the Illumina HiSeq System. In the paper's pipeline: A later analysis tallied tens of millions of unique TCR beta chains across the 700 or so repertoires, and about 10 million of those chains were shared by two or more donors. A nearest-neighbor algorithm error-corrected the raw reads and collapsed the reads into unique sequences, merging closely related sequences to remove PCR and sequencing errors. V, D and J gene segments were assigned by aligning CDR3 sequences to IMGT reference sequences. For a sequence to be retained, a match of at least six nucleotides was required to both a V gene segment and a J gene segment. Rearrangements were classified as productive when the CDR3 lacked stop codons and remained in frame with V and J, and all other rearrangements were classified as non-productive. CDR3 was defined by IMGT convention, running from the second conserved V-encoded cysteine to the conserved J-encoded phenylalanine. The earlier analysis of 500 to 600 of the donors excluded sequences that lacked an unambiguous match to a single V gene segment. In an earlier analysis of 587 of the donors, V segments were called functional above 56.7% productive rearrangements and were called segregating when the between-donor standard deviation exceeded 5%. A statistical classification framework was developed to diagnose cytomegalovirus status using the catalog of TCR beta chain sequences. A later analysis assigned V and J genes by comparing TCR nucleotide sequences with IMGT/GENE-DB human TR gene sequences. Using the TCRdist pipeline, a later analysis assigned CDR3 sequences along with most-parsimonious VDJ recombination scenarios. In a later analysis, each TCR beta chain was defined by its CDR3 amino acid sequence together with its V-gene family, and reads without a unique V-gene family were excluded. To address suspected cross-contamination and a sequencing artifact, a later analysis removed 550 to 750 highly shared, low-generation-probability nucleotide sequences. A later analysis calculated a clonal expansion index for each public chain from normalized within-repertoire ranks of inferred template counts. In a later analysis, generation probabilities were computed with a VDJ recombination model fitted to out-of-frame rearrangements, and the resulting probabilities were checked against IGoR. In a later analysis, TCR-TCR, TCR-HLA and TCR-CMV co-occurrence was scored with hypergeometric tests, and a repertoire-size bias correction was applied to TCR pairs. False discovery rates were estimated in a later analysis by permuting HLA or CMV assignments 20 times. A later analysis grouped co-occurring TCRs with DBSCAN, adding TCRdist sequence similarity when clustering within HLA-allele-positive subsets. Repertoires with fewer than 30,000 or more than 120,000 public chains, plus five repertoires with anomalous nucleotide sharing, were excluded from co-occurrence clustering. Here the immuneACCESS table is served through TCRdb, limited to in-frame sequences with V and J called. Missing clones are a known gap in these copies; in checked studies unresolved V genes cover under half, and the rest lacks a known reason. That table supplies the V and J calls and clone size; D and trimming were determined from the DNA. The sample profile shows more than 150,000 clones; about 80% of them were found once. The top ten constitute 0.65% of the sample.

In total, approximately 610 healthy bone marrow donors made up the cohort. All cohort members were sampled while nominally healthy, although unrecorded immune exposures were likely present. The donor was CMV seronegative and belonged to the group of 350 or so seronegative cohort members. Each donor provided a peripheral blood sample, and peripheral blood mononuclear cells were used for TCR beta sequencing. The Qiagen DNeasy Blood Extraction Kit was used to extract genomic DNA from the blood cell samples. Turning to this clone: Its cognate antigen has yet to be identified. Within one base of it there is no much larger clone, and no base qualities were kept.

Looking up the germline V gene yields CDR1 SGHTA and CDR2 FQGNSA. Germline trimming amounts to 2 bases on V and 7 bases on J, with 11 as the count of junction bases outside the gene matches. From its cysteine to its phenylalanine, the CDR3 spans 17 amino acids. Left in the record is the CDR3 DNA by itself, 51 bases read in frame from the first base. Sequencing was carried out using PBMCs. The sequence links TRBV7-2 to TRBJ1-4; 9 bases in the middle match TRBD1. The sequence was obtained from a boy between 5 and 17 years old in good health and CMV-seronegative. CDR3 protein: CASSLRNRGLAFEKLFF. The DNA sequence follows: TGTGCCAGCAGCTTAAGGAACAGGGGGCTTGCGTTTGAAAAACTGTTTTTT. This CDR3, with the reference TRBV7-2 and TRBJ1-4 proteins standing in past its ends, gives the full variable domain GAGVSQSPSNKVTEKGKDVELRCDPISGHTALYWYRQSLGQGLEFLIYFQGNSAPDKSGLPSDRFSAERTGGSVSTLTIQRTQQEDSAVYLCASSLRNRGLAFEKLFFGSGTQLSVL.